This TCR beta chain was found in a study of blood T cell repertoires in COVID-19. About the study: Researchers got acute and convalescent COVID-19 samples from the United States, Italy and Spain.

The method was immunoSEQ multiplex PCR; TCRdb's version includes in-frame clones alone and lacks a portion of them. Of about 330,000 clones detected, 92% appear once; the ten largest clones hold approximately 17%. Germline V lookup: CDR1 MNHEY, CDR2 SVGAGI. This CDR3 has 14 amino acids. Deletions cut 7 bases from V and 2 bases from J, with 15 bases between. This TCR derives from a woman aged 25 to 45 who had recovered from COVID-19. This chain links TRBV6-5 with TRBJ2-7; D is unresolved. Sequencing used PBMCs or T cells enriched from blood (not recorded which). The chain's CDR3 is CASTTLQFPYEQYF. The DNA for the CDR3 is TGTGCCAGCACCACCCTGCAGTTCCCCTACGAGCAGTACTTC.